What follows are 27 T cell receptor beta chains derived from one specimen sequenced in a study of shared clonotypes between healthy human individuals. Data came from immunoSEQ multiplex PCR; TCRdb stores just in-frame clones and leaves some out. The table includes under 1,900,000 clones, just under 99% detected once. Input material: naive CD4+ T cells sorted from blood. Specified subset: CD45RA+ positively selected. The origin of the receptors is a man aged 25-45 years in good health.

The V and J genes are TRBV5-1 and TRBJ2-3; no definite D call. V was cut by 0 bases and J by 0 bases, with 14 bases left in between. This CDR3 has 17 amino acids. Germline V gene sequence: CDR1 SGHRS, CDR2 YFSETQ. The CDR3 reads CASSLATGDSSTDTQYF. The CDR3 nucleotides read TGCGCCAGCAGCTTGGCCACGGGCGACTCTAGCACAGATACGCAGTATTTT.

The CDR3 bases are TGTGCCAGCAGTGTACCTGGGGGGGGCGCGGGCACTGAAGCTTTCTTT. It specifies CASSVPGGGAGTEAFF. This chain links TRBV25-1 with TRBJ1-1; D perhaps matches TRBD1 (6 bases). Germline CDR1 is MGHDK and CDR2 is SYGVNS. The CDR3 is 16 residues long. Trimming cost V 4 bases and J 4 bases, with 19 bases left between them.

Concerning this clone: Other DNA sequences in the same sample also yield this CDR3. The rearrangement links TRBV7-9 to TRBJ2-1, with D hard to call. Trimming removed 5 bases at V and 0 bases at J, with 5 bases between. Per germline, CDR1 SEHNR and CDR2 FQNEAQ (reference sequence). The CDR3 is 13 residues long. The CDR3 nucleotides read TGTGCCAGCAGCCCCGGCTCCTACAATGAGCAGTTCTTC. This gives the protein CASSPGSYNEQFF.

This chain uses TRBV2 with TRBJ1-1, with D possibly TRBD1 on 5 matching bases. The CDR3 length is 15 residues. V lost 6 bases and J lost 1, with 15 bases in between. The germline CDR1 and CDR2 sequences are SNHLY and FYNNEI. The CDR3 is CASSFRQTTNTEAFF. Written as DNA, the CDR3 is TGTGCCAGCAGCTTTCGACAGACTACGAACACTGAAGCTTTCTTT. Filled out from reference TRBV2 and TRBJ1-1, the complete variable domain reads EPEVTQTPSHQVTQMGQEVILRCVPISNHLYFYWYRQILGQKVEFLVSFYNNEISEKSEIFDDQFSVERPDGSNFTLKIRSTKLEDSAMYFCASSFRQTTNTEAFFGQGTRLTVV.

The V call is TRBV10-3, the J call TRBJ2-7; no definite D call. This CDR3 is built from 12 residues. Germline lookup yields CDR1 ENHRY and CDR2 SYGVKD. V lost 11 bases, J lost 0 bases, and 11 bases lay in between. The CDR3, as DNA: TGTGCCGCCTCCCTGAGCTCCTACGAGCAGTACTTC. Translation gives CAASLSSYEQYF.

This chain joins TRBV2 and TRBJ2-5, with 11 nucleotides matching TRBD1. CDR1 and CDR2 from the germline V gene are SNHLY and FYNNEI. This CDR3 is built from 14 residues. The junction had 3 bases not matched to a gene; V was cut back by 6 bases and J by 3 bases. DNA of the CDR3: TGTGCCAGCAGAAGGGACAGGGGGGAAGAGACCCAGTACTTC. Protein sequence: CASRRDRGEETQYF.

The rearrangement uses TRBV5-1 and TRBJ2-6; 9 bases map to TRBD2. Germline CDR1 reads SGHRS; CDR2 reads YFSETQ. The CDR3 loop spans 16 amino acids. V lost 4 bases, J lost 4 bases, and 6 bases stayed unmatched. Written as DNA, the CDR3 is TGCGCCAGCAGCCCCGGACTAGCGCCCGGGGCCAACGTCCTGACTTTC. Its translation: CASSPGLAPGANVLTF. Variable domain in full (rest from reference TRBV5-1 and TRBJ2-6): KAGVTQTPRYLIKTRGQQVTLSCSPISGHRSVSWYQQTPGQGLQFLFEYFSETQRNKGNFPGRFSGRQFSNSRSEMNVSTLELGDSALYLCASSPGLAPGANVLTFGAGSRLTVL.

This rearrangement joins TRBV28 to TRBJ2-1; D is uncertain. Looked up from germline, CDR1 is MDHEN and CDR2 is SYDVKM. V was pared by 1 base and J by 10 bases, with 8 bases between. The CDR3 contains 12 residues. The CDR3 DNA sequence: TGTGCCAGCAGTTTATCCCACGGGGAGCAGTTCTTC. Amino acid sequence: CASSLSHGEQFF.

Worth noting for this clone: This sample includes further DNA sequences coding for the same CDR3. The DNA of the CDR3 is TGTGCCAGCAGCGTGGCCCGGATGAACACTGAAGCTTTCTTT. Protein product: CASSVARMNTEAFF. The chain links TRBV9 to TRBJ1-1; D not certain. The germline V and J ends were trimmed by 2 bases and 0 bases, with 8 bases remaining between them. Looked up from germline, CDR1 is SGDLS and CDR2 is YYNGEE. This CDR3 has 14 residues.

This clone was counted once. The chain employs TRBV5-4 and TRBJ2-7; D uncertain. The CDR3 runs 16 residues. Between the trimmed V and J ends, which lost 2 bases and 1 base, there was a span of 16 bases. CDR1 SGHNT and CDR2 YYREEE come from the germline V gene (reference sequence). The CDR3 sequence: CASSLAFGGKSYEQYF. CDR3 DNA sequence: TGTGCCAGCAGCTTAGCCTTTGGTGGGAAATCCTACGAGCAGTACTTC.

The chain has TRBV4-3 and TRBJ2-2, with 8 bases identical to TRBD2. V was clipped by 2 bases and J by 2 bases; unmatched bases: 1. The CDR3 consists of 15 residues. Germline CDR1 LGHNA, CDR2 YSLEER. The CDR3 protein is CASSQIAGNTGELFF. The CDR3, as DNA: TGCGCCAGCAGCCAAATAGCGGGAAACACCGGGGAGCTGTTTTTT.

This rearrangement joins TRBV7-2 to TRBJ2-7, with 7 bases lining up with TRBD1. Germline V gene sequence: CDR1 SGHTA, CDR2 FQGNSA. The CDR3 totals 14 residues. After removal of 5 bases from V and 2 bases from J, the junction contained 6 bases not matched to a gene. The CDR3 DNA reads TGTGCCAGCAGCAGAACCGGGACAGCCTACGAGCAGTACTTC. This encodes CASSRTGTAYEQYF.

The chain recombines TRBV5-5 with TRBJ2-7; possible D gene TRBD2, 6 bases. The CDR3 has 14 amino acids. The V and J ends lost 1 base and 3 bases respectively, with 11 bases between them. Germline V gene sequence: CDR1 SGHKS, CDR2 YYEKEE (reference sequence). DNA for the CDR3: TGTGCCAGCAGCTTGAACGGCGGGGTCTACGAGCAGTACTTC. It translates to CASSLNGGVYEQYF.

This clone was recorded only once. V and J are TRBV29-1 and TRBJ2-3; 10 bases match TRBD1. Germline CDR1 SQVTM, CDR2 ANQGSEA. CDR3 length equals 15 residues. V shed 7 bases and J 2 bases; nucleotides not matched to a gene: 9. CDR3 protein: CSAEPGQGDTDTQYF. CDR3 coding DNA: TGCAGCGCGGAACCTGGACAGGGGGACACAGATACGCAGTATTTT.

The CDR3 region has the DNA TGTGCCAGCTCATTTTCCGGGGATTATCAGCCCCAGCATTTT. This gives the protein CASSFSGDYQPQHF. V usage is TRBV18 and J usage is TRBJ1-5; no clear D. CDR1 KGHSH and CDR2 LQKENI come from the germline V gene. There are 14 residues in the CDR3. V was pared by 5 bases and J by 5 bases, with 13 bases between.

The chain joins TRBV2 to TRBJ2-1; 15 bases line up with TRBD2. The CDR3 spans 19 residues. CDR1 is SNHLY, CDR2 FYNNEI, per germline. V trimming: 6 bases; J trimming: 3 bases; junction bases outside the gene matches: 12. The CDR3 spells CASRAGTSGRFSDYNEQFF. CDR3 nucleotides: TGTGCCAGCAGGGCTGGGACTAGCGGGAGGTTTTCAGACTACAATGAGCAGTTCTTC.

The chain has TRBV5-1 and TRBJ2-5, with TRBD2 matching over 8 bases. Germline loops: CDR1 SGHRS, CDR2 YFSETQ. V shed 4 bases, J shed 5 bases, and the junction held 13 bases outside the gene matches. The CDR3 sequence is 16 residues long. CDR3 sequence (DNA): TGCGCCAGCAGCCTCCCGAGCGGGAGCGGGGGCGAGACCCAGTACTTC. Protein product: CASSLPSGSGGETQYF.

V gene TRBV21-1 combines with J gene TRBJ1-5; the DNA was not compared with TRBD1, the D call given in the table. TRBV21-1 is labeled a pseudogene. The CDR3 extends over 17 amino acids. The chain's CDR3 is CASSKAGTVHSNQPQHF. CDR3 nucleotide sequence: TGTGCCAGCAGCAAAGCCGGGACAGTCCATAGCAATCAGCCCCAGCATTTT.

This clone was recorded a few times. This chain links TRBV7-2 with TRBJ2-7, with D perhaps TRBD2 (6 bases). This CDR3 is 12 amino acids long. V lost 5 bases and J 1 base, leaving 6 bases between the germline ends. Germline V CDR1 and CDR2: SGHTA, FQGNSA. This CDR3 reads CASSRGSYEQYF. Here the CDR3 DNA reads TGTGCCAGCAGCCGGGGGTCCTACGAGCAGTACTTC.

V usage is TRBV7-2 and J usage is TRBJ2-1, with 8 bases aligning to TRBD2. Per germline, CDR1 SGHTA and CDR2 FQGNSA. Unmatched junction bases numbered 10, after V lost 6 bases and J lost 15 bases. This CDR3 region has 12 residues. CDR3 sequence reads: CASRFSGNRLFF. The CDR3 DNA is TGTGCCAGCAGATTTAGCGGGAACAGGCTGTTCTTC.

The J gene is TRBJ2-1, the V gene TRBV5-1; weak D call: TRBD2 (6 bases). Trimming left V 3 bases short and J 5 bases short, with 9 bases between. The CDR3 is 13 amino acids. Germline lookup yields CDR1 SGHRS and CDR2 YFSETQ. This CDR3 reads CASSYGGDNEQFF. The CDR3, as DNA: TGCGCCAGCAGCTACGGAGGGGACAATGAGCAGTTCTTC.

This clone has just one count. The CDR3: CASSLEPGGFTDTQYF. The CDR3 region has the DNA TGCGCCAGCAGCTTGGAACCAGGGGGTTTCACAGATACGCAGTATTTT. The gene calls are TRBV5-1 and TRBJ2-3; TRBD1 aligns across 7 bases. With 0 bases clipped from V and 2 bases from J, the junction kept 6 bases outside the gene matches. This CDR3 comprises 16 residues. Germline V gene lookup returns CDR1 SGHRS and CDR2 YFSETQ.

This clone was observed once. V is TRBV5-1 and J is TRBJ2-1, with a possible D match to TRBD2 (5 bases). The CDR3 extends over 14 amino acids. V lost 0 bases and J lost 8, with 12 bases in between. The germline CDR1 and CDR2 sequences are SGHRS and YFSETQ. The CDR3 coding sequence is TGCGCCAGCAGCTTGGGGTCAGGAGGCGATGAGCAGTTCTTC. As protein: CASSLGSGGDEQFF.

This chain uses TRBV7-8 with TRBJ2-1, with unresolved D. The CDR3 loop spans 16 amino acids. Trimming took off 3 bases at V and 0 bases at J, with 12 bases between the two ends. Germline CDR1 and CDR2: SGHVS and FQNEAQ. This CDR3 reads CASSFTKEGSYNEQFF. The CDR3 DNA reads TGTGCCAGCAGCTTCACGAAGGAAGGCTCCTACAATGAGCAGTTCTTC.

The chain uses TRBV5-1 and TRBJ2-1; TRBD2 is a possible D gene (7 bases). The CDR3 contains 14 residues. Germline CDR1 is SGHRS and CDR2 is YFSETQ. Trimming stripped 5 bases from V and 2 bases from J, with 11 bases between. CDR3 DNA: TGCGCCAGCAGAGGGGGAGGGACCTACAATGAGCAGTTCTTC. This sequence encodes CASRGGGTYNEQFF.

This chain links TRBV28 with TRBJ2-3; a possible D gene is TRBD2 (5 bases). CDR1 and CDR2 (germline): MDHEN, SYDVKM. The CDR3 runs to 15 residues. V was shortened by 3 bases and J by 0 bases, with 10 bases between the two germline ends. This CDR3 reads CASSFGLASTDTQYF. In nucleotides, the CDR3 is TGTGCCAGCAGTTTTGGACTTGCTAGCACAGATACGCAGTATTTT.

The chain couples TRBV9 to TRBJ2-3, with D uncertain. The CDR3 loop spans 16 amino acids. CDR1 and CDR2 (germline): SGDLS, YYNGEE. V dropped 0 bases and J dropped 0 bases, with 11 bases sitting between them. The chain's CDR3 is CASSVAPGFSTDTQYF. For the CDR3, the DNA is TGTGCCAGCAGCGTAGCTCCGGGCTTTAGCACAGATACGCAGTATTTT.